The present T cell receptor beta chain was sequenced within a study of tumor T cells in aggressive B-cell lymphoma. Germline V lookup: CDR1 SGHRS, CDR2 YFSETQ. V lost 0 bases to trimming and J lost 1 base, with 8 bases between them. This CDR3 is 15 amino acids long. A single count supports this clone. Data came from immunoSEQ multiplex PCR; TCRdb stores just in-frame clones and leaves some out. The repertoire holds around 1,100 clones, with about 97% as singletons. Material for sequencing was tumor tissue. This clonotype originated in an adult with diffuse large B cell lymphoma. The chain combines TRBV5-1 with TRBJ1-5; possibly TRBD1 for D (5 bases). Written as DNA, the CDR3 is TGCGCCAGCAGCTTGGCCTCAGGGAGCAATCAGCCCCAGCATTTT. Translation: CASSLASGSNQPQHF.